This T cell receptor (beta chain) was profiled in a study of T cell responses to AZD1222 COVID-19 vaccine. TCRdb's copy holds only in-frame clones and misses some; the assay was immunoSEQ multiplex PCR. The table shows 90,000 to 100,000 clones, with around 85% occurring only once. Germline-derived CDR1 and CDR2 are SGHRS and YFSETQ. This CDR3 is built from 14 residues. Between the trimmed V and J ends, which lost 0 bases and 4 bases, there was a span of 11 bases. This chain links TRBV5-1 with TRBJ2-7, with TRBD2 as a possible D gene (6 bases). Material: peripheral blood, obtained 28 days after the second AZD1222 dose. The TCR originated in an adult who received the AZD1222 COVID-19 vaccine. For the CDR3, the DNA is TGCGCCAGCAGCTTGGATCCAGGGAGGTACGAGCAGTACTTC. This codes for CASSLDPGRYEQYF.